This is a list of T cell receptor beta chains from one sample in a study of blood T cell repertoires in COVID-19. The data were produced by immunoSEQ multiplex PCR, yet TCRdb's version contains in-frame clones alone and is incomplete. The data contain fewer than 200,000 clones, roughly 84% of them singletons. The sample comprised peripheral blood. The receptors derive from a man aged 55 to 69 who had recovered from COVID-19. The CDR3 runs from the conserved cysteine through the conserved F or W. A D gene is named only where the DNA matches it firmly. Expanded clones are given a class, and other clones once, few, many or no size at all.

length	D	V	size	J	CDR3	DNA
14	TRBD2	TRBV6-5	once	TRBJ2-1	CASSPRGLTNEQFF	TGTGCCAGCAGTCCGCGGGGACTAACAAATGAGCAGTTCTTC
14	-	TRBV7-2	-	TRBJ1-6	CASSLSRVDSPLHF	TGTGCCAGCAGCTTAAGCAGGGTTGATTCACCCCTCCACTTT
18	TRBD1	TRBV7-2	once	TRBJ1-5	CASSFEGGTGGINQPQHF	TGTGCCAGCAGCTTTGAAGGAGGGACAGGGGGCATCAATCAGCCCCAGCATTTT
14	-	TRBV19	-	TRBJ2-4	CASRGELAKNIQYF	TGTGCCAGTAGAGGGGAACTAGCCAAAAACATTCAGTACTTC
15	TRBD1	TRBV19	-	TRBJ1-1	CASSPEQGYSTEAFF	TGTGCCAGTAGTCCAGAACAGGGGTATAGTACTGAAGCTTTCTTT
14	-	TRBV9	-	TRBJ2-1	CASSPETSPNEQFF	TGTGCCAGCAGCCCCGAGACTAGTCCGAATGAGCAGTTCTTC
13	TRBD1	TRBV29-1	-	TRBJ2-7	CSVCQGATNEQYF	TGCAGCGTTTGTCAGGGGGCAACAAACGAGCAGTACTTC
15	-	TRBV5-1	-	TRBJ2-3	CASSRAVPSTDTQYF	TGCGCCAGCAGCCGCGCCGTACCTAGCACAGATACGCAGTATTTT
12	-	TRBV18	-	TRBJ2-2	CASSPNGGELFF	TGTGCCAGCTCACCTAACGGCGGGGAGCTGTTTTTT
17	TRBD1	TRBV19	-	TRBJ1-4	CASSLLLQGALREKLFF	TGTGCCAGTAGTCTCCTACTACAGGGGGCGCTGAGAGAAAAACTGTTTTTT
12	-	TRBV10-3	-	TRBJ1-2	CAIEGANYGYTF	TGTGCCATCGAGGGGGCTAACTATGGCTACACCTTC
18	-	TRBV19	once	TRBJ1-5	CASSPHTSGAYSNQPQHF	TGTGCCAGTAGTCCGCACACTTCAGGGGCCTATAGCAATCAGCCCCAGCATTTT
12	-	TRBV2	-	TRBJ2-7	CASTRSVYEQYF	TGTGCCAGCACTCGGAGTGTCTACGAGCAGTACTTC
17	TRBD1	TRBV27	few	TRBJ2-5	CASSLSAPTGGRETQYF	TGTGCCAGCAGTTTATCGGCTCCGACAGGGGGCAGGGAGACCCAGTACTTC
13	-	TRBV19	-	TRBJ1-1	CASSNQVNTEAFF	TGTGCCAGTAGTAATCAGGTGAACACTGAAGCTTTCTTT
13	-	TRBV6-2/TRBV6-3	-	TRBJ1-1	CASSRTGTTEAFF	TGTGCCAGCAGTCGTACAGGGACCACTGAAGCTTTCTTT
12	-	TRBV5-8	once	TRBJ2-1	CASSSDSYEQFF	TGTGCCAGCAGTTCTGATAGCTATGAGCAGTTCTTC
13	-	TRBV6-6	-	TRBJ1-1	CASTRELNTEAFF	TGTGCCAGCACCCGGGAGCTGAACACTGAAGCTTTCTTT
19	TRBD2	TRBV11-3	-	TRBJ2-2	CASSPGLAGGSFNTGELFF	TGTGCCAGCAGCCCAGGACTAGCGGGGGGGTCCTTTAACACCGGGGAGCTGTTTTTT
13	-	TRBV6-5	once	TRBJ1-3	CASSPNSGNTIYF	TGTGCCAGCAGTCCCAACTCTGGAAACACCATATATTTT
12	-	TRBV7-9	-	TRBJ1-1	CASCRGNTEAFF	TGTGCCAGCTGCCGGGGGAACACTGAAGCTTTCTTT
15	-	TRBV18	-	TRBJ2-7	CASSPTGTDSYEQYF	TGTGCCAGCTCACCAACCGGGACTGACTCCTACGAGCAGTACTTC
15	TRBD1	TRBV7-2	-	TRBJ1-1	CASRPTGTGVTEAFF	TGTGCCAGCAGGCCTACCGGGACAGGGGTCACTGAAGCTTTCTTT
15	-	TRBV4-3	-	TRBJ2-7	CASSDGTDPSYEQYF	TGCGCCAGCAGCGATGGTACAGATCCGTCCTACGAGCAGTACTTC
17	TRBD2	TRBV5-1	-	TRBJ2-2	CASSLVLTSGGTGELFF	TGCGCCAGCAGCTTGGTCCTAACTAGCGGGGGTACCGGGGAGCTGTTTTTT
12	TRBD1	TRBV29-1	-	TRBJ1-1	CSVLRTGTEAFF	TGCAGCGTACTGAGGACAGGCACTGAAGCTTTCTTT
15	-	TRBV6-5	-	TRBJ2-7	CASSYSIVGGYEQYF	TGTGCCAGCAGTTACTCGATTGTTGGGGGGTACGAGCAGTACTTC
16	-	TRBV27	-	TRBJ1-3	CASSTITGNSGNTIYF	TGTGCCAGCAGTACCATCACAGGGAACTCTGGAAACACCATATATTTT
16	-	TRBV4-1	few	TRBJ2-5	CASSQGDSGWRETQYF	TGCGCCAGCAGCCAAGGGGACTCGGGCTGGAGAGAGACCCAGTACTTC
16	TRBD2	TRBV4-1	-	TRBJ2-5	CASSRGTSGYQETQYF	TGCGCCAGCAGCCGAGGGACTAGCGGTTACCAAGAGACCCAGTACTTC
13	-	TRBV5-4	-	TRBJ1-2	CASSPKVGGWTSF	TGTGCCAGCAGTCCGAAGGTGGGAGGGTGGACCTCCTTC
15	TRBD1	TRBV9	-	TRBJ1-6	CASSASGDRNSPLHF	TGTGCCAGCAGCGCTAGTGGGGACAGAAATTCACCCCTCCACTTT
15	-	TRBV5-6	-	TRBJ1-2	CASRPRLSSVYGYTF	TGTGCCAGCAGGCCCCGATTAAGTTCGGTCTATGGCTACACCTTC
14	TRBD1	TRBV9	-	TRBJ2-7	CASSEGQAPYEQYF	TGTGCCAGCAGCGAGGGACAGGCCCCCTACGAGCAGTACTTC
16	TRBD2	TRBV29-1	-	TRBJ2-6	CSGIAGGPSGANVLTF	TGCAGCGGGATAGCGGGGGGGCCGAGTGGGGCCAACGTCCTGACTTTC
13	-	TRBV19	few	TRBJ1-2	CASSIDRGDGYTF	TGTGCCAGTAGTATAGACAGGGGCGATGGCTACACCTTC
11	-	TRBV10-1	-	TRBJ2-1	CATGRGNEQFF	TGCGCCACGGGAAGGGGGAATGAGCAGTTCTTC
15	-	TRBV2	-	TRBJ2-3	CASNRHSGGTDTQYF	TGTGCCAGCAACCGACACTCCGGGGGCACAGATACGCAGTATTTT
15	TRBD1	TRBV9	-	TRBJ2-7	CASSAGQVSSYEQYF	TGTGCCAGCAGCGCCGGACAGGTAAGCTCCTACGAGCAGTACTTC
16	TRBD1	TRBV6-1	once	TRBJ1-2	CASSEVPGQGNYGYTF	TGTGCCAGCAGTGAAGTCCCGGGACAGGGGAACTATGGCTACACCTTC
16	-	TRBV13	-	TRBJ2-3	CASSPIGSGVSDTQYF	TGTGCCAGCAGCCCTATTGGTTCAGGGGTGTCAGATACGCAGTATTTT
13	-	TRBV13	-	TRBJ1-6	CASSLDSNSPLHF	TGTGCCAGCAGCTTAGACAGCAATTCACCCCTCCACTTT
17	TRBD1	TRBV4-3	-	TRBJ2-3	CASSQFYPGQGAVTQYF	TGCGCCAGCAGCCAATTTTACCCCGGACAGGGGGCAGTTACGCAGTATTTT
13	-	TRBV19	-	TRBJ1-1	CASSSTEDTEAFF	TGTGCCAGTAGTTCGACAGAGGACACTGAAGCTTTCTTT
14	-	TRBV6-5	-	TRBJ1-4	CASSYQATNEKLFF	TGTGCCAGCAGTTACCAGGCAACTAATGAAAAACTGTTTTTT
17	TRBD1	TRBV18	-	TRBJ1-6	CASSAQQGASYNSPLHF	TGTGCCAGCTCAGCCCAACAGGGGGCCTCCTATAATTCACCCCTCCACTTT
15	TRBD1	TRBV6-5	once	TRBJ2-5	CASSRTGVGWETQYF	TGTGCCAGCAGCCGAACAGGGGTTGGGTGGGAGACCCAGTACTTC
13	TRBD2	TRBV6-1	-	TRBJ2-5	CASSEGLAETQYF	TGTGCCAGCAGTGAAGGACTAGCGGAGACCCAGTACTTC
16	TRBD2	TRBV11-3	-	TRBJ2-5	CASSQGLAGVQETQYF	TGTGCCAGCAGCCAGGGACTAGCGGGGGTGCAAGAGACCCAGTACTTC
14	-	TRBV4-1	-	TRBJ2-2	CASSLIRDTGELFF	TGCGCCAGCAGCCTCATCCGGGACACCGGGGAGCTGTTTTTT
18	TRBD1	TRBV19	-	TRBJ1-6	CASSMGTVLSSYNSPLHF	TGTGCCAGTAGTATGGGGACAGTCCTCAGCTCCTATAATTCACCCCTCCACTTT
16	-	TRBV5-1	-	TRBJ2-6	CASSLSGSSGANVLTF	TGCGCCAGCAGCTTGTCGGGGTCCTCTGGGGCCAACGTCCTGACTTTC
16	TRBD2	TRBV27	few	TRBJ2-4	CASSLFSGGNKNIQYF	TGTGCCAGCAGTTTATTTAGCGGGGGAAACAAAAACATTCAGTACTTC
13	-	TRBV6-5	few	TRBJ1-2	CASSTTGNYGYTF	TGTGCCAGCAGTACAACAGGAAACTATGGCTACACCTTC
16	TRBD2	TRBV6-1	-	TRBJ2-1	CASSETGTSISSYQFF	TGTGCCAGCAGTGAAACCGGGACTAGTATTAGCTCTTATCAGTTCTTC
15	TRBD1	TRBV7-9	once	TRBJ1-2	CASSPPGQMNYGYTF	TGTGCCAGCAGCCCCCCGGGACAGATGAACTATGGCTACACCTTC
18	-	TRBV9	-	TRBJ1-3	CASSGAYYLVISGNTIYF	TGTGCCAGCAGCGGGGCTTATTACTTGGTCATCTCTGGAAACACCATATATTTT
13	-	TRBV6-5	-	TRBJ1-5	CASSLGVWQPQHF	TGTGCCAGCAGCCTAGGGGTTTGGCAGCCCCAGCATTTT